The sequence of this TCR beta chain was determined in a study of T cell responses to AZD1222 COVID-19 vaccine. The wider study: Pooling of second doses given at about 4 or about 12 weeks was done. Study results and caveats: Variant regions that are unmutated are reportedly the target of nearly half of spike-specific TCRs. After the peak T cell response, and only then, were repertoires sampled. Along spike, vaccine-associated CD4 TCRs were found throughout, with dominance at 160-218 and 743-854.

Trimming took 8 bases from V and 2 from J, leaving 5 bases between them. The CDR3 consists of 11 residues. Germline assignment: CDR1 WSHSY and CDR2 SAAADI. Regarding this clone: Its antigen is unknown.

Method: immunoSEQ multiplex PCR; TCRdb's copy keeps in-frame clones and lacks some. The sample yields about 130,000 clones, roughly 90% seen once. The V and J genes are TRBV10-2 and TRBJ2-3; D is uncertain. The TCR comes from an adult in good health. The specimen comprised peripheral blood, sampled on day 0 of AZD1222 vaccination. The CDR3 protein is CASGFTDTQYF. Here the CDR3 DNA reads TGCGCCAGCGGATTCACAGATACGCAGTATTTT.